Presented here are 20 T cell receptor beta chains from one specimen sequenced in a study of shared clonotypes between healthy human individuals. Generated by immunoSEQ multiplex PCR, the TCRdb table keeps only in-frame clones and is missing some. The sample has over a million clones; roughly 96% are singletons. The sequencing sample was made of naive CD4+ T cells sorted from blood. Subset given: CD45RA+ positively selected. The receptors were sampled from a man aged 30 to 39 in good health.

To note about this clone: This same CDR3 is encoded by further DNA sequences in the sample. The chain uses TRBV28 and TRBJ1-5, with unresolved D. Germline V gene data show CDR1 as MDHEN and CDR2 as SYDVKM. Trimming took 6 bases from V and 9 from J, leaving 6 bases between them. This CDR3 is built from 10 residues. CDR3 loop: CASSLGPQHF. The CDR3 DNA sequence: TGTGCCAGCAGCCTCGGGCCCCAGCATTTT.

The sample holds one count of this clone. The genes are TRBV12-2 and TRBJ2-1; the table's D call, TRBD2, has no DNA check behind it. TRBV12-2 is a recognized pseudogene. The CDR3 extends over 15 amino acids. CDR3 nucleotide sequence: TGTGCAAGTCGCTTAGGACTAGGAGTCTACAATGAGCAGTTCTTC. Translating it yields CASRLGLGVYNEQFF.

The chain has TRBV9 and TRBJ2-1; 7 positions match TRBD1. Germline assignment: CDR1 SGDLS and CDR2 YYNGEE. CDR3 length equals 15 residues. V trimming: 3 bases; J trimming: 4 bases; junction bases outside the gene matches: 7. The CDR3 region has the DNA TGTGCCAGCAGCGGCAAGACGACAGGGTACAATGAGCAGTTCTTC. Translating it yields CASSGKTTGYNEQFF.

Concerning this clone itself: Other nucleotide sequences in the sample specify the same CDR3. The chain is built from TRBV7-9 and TRBJ1-1; D possibly corresponds to TRBD1 (6 bases). This CDR3 is built from 13 residues. Per germline, CDR1 SEHNR and CDR2 FQNEAQ (reference sequence). V shed 2 bases and J shed 5 bases, with 9 bases lying between them. The CDR3 region is CASSLQGGTEAFF. CDR3 bases: TGTGCCAGCAGCTTACAAGGGGGTACTGAAGCTTTCTTT.

The chain links TRBV5-1 to TRBJ2-7; D might be TRBD1 (6 bases). The CDR3 runs to 15 residues. The V end was cut by 7 bases, the J end by 5 bases, with 22 bases between. Germline CDR1 reads SGHRS; CDR2 reads YFSETQ. The CDR3 DNA sequence: TGCGCCAGCGGGGATTCGACAGGAAGCTTCGACGAGCAGTACTTC. Translated, it gives CASGDSTGSFDEQYF.

The chain joins TRBV7-8 to TRBJ2-1; D may be TRBD1 (7 bases). V gave up 3 bases and J gave up 7 bases, with 22 bases separating them. CDR1 and CDR2 from the germline V gene are SGHVS and FQNEAQ. The CDR3 totals 17 residues. CDR3 DNA: TGTGCCAGCAGCTTGCGGGTACAGGGGAGGTTCCAAAATGAGCAGTTCTTC. Its translation is CASSLRVQGRFQNEQFF.

The chain combines TRBV7-9 with TRBJ2-2; TRBD2 is a possible D gene (6 bases). Germline CDR1 is SEHNR and CDR2 is FQNEAQ (reference sequence). Trimming stripped 4 bases from V and 5 bases from J, with 14 bases between. There are 15 residues in the CDR3. As DNA, the CDR3 is TGTGCCAGCAGCTCGAGGACCGCGGGGACCGGGGAGCTGTTTTTT. Translating it yields CASSSRTAGTGELFF.

The chain couples TRBV11-3 to TRBJ2-2; 9 nucleotides line up with TRBD2. V was clipped by 4 bases and J by 5 bases; unmatched bases: 8. This CDR3 contains 16 residues. CDR1 is SGHNT and CDR2 is YENEEA in the germline V gene. The CDR3 DNA sequence: TGTGCCAGCAGCTCGCCGGCGGGGGGGCGAACCGGGGAGCTGTTTTTT. Translation: CASSSPAGGRTGELFF.

A single count supports this clone. The chain combines TRBV1 with TRBJ2-1; the DNA was not used to check the table's D call, TRBD2. TRBV1 is labeled a pseudogene. The CDR3 has 15 residues. CDR3 bases: TGCACCAGCAGCCAATCCTCGAGGACTAGCAATGAGCAGTTCTTC. It codes for CTSSQSSRTSNEQFF.

The chain has TRBV14 and TRBJ1-1, with D unresolved. Trimming cost V 2 bases and J 6 bases, with 13 bases left between them. The CDR3 contains 14 residues. Per the germline V gene, CDR1 is SGHDN and CDR2 is FVKESK. CDR3 loop: CASSQREWFAEAFF. CDR3 bases: TGTGCCAGCAGCCAAAGGGAGTGGTTCGCTGAAGCTTTCTTT.

This clone was counted a single time. The genes are TRBV27 and TRBJ1-5, with D perhaps TRBD1 (6 bases). V was pared by 2 bases and J by 2 bases, with 10 bases between. The CDR3 contains 15 residues. Germline CDR1 reads MNHEY; CDR2 reads SMNVEV (reference sequence). The CDR3 sequence is CASSLRGLGNQPQHF. Here the CDR3 DNA reads TGTGCCAGCAGTTTAAGGGGGTTGGGCAATCAGCCCCAGCATTTT.

The chain employs TRBV7-2 and TRBJ1-4, with 7 nucleotides matching TRBD1. The V segment lost 4 bases and the J segment 4 bases; nucleotides outside the gene matches: 6. Germline-derived CDR1 and CDR2 are SGHTA and FQGNSA. The CDR3 totals 15 residues. The CDR3 bases are TGTGCCAGCAGCTCAAGGGGGCTGGGTAATGAAAAACTGTTTTTT. Translated: CASSSRGLGNEKLFF.

The CDR3 sequence is CASSPLGLAGVPDTQYF. CDR3 sequence (DNA): TGTGCCAGCTCACCACTGGGACTAGCGGGAGTCCCAGATACGCAGTATTTT. This chain uses TRBV18 with TRBJ2-3; 14 nucleotides match TRBD2. J lost 4 bases, V lost 1 base, and 4 bases had no gene match. The CDR3 consists of 17 residues. From germline, CDR1 is KGHSH and CDR2 LQKENI.

The chain has TRBV2 and TRBJ2-7, with 7 bases fitting TRBD2. CDR1 is SNHLY, CDR2 FYNNEI, per germline. V gave up 3 bases and J gave up 2 bases; unmatched junction bases: 7. This CDR3 is 15 amino acids long. The CDR3 region is CASSDPPTSPYEQYF. The CDR3 DNA is TGTGCCAGCAGTGACCCCCCGACTAGCCCCTACGAGCAGTACTTC.

Written as DNA, the CDR3 is TGTGCCAGCAGTGAAGTGGCTAGCGGGAGATGGAATGAGCAGTTCTTC. This gives the protein CASSEVASGRWNEQFF. V gene TRBV6-1 combines with J gene TRBJ2-1; 10 bases fit TRBD2. Germline loops: CDR1 MNHNS, CDR2 SASEGT. The trim removed 1 base at V and 7 bases at J, leaving 7 bases unmatched. The CDR3 runs to 16 residues.

The chain employs TRBV4-1 and TRBJ2-5; D is unresolved. The length of the CDR3 is 14 residues. V gave up 3 bases and J gave up 5 bases, with 13 bases separating them. The V gene's germline CDR1 is MGHRA and CDR2 YSYEKL. CDR3 sequence: CASSQIRAVETQYF. The DNA of the CDR3 is TGCGCCAGCAGCCAGATCCGGGCGGTCGAGACCCAGTACTTC.

This clone appeared a single time. The V gene is TRBV30, the J gene TRBJ2-1, with 10 bases matching TRBD2. In germline, CDR1 is GTSNPN, CDR2 SVGIG (reference sequence). The CDR3 totals 15 residues. The ends lost 1 base at V and 6 bases at J; junction bases unmatched: 6. In DNA, the CDR3 is TGTGCCTGGAGTGGCCTAGCGGGAGTTGGCAATGAGCAGTTCTTC. This gives the protein CAWSGLAGVGNEQFF.

The gene calls are TRBV6-1 and TRBJ1-1; D not certain. Trimming took off 1 base at V and 5 bases at J, with 11 bases between the two ends. CDR3 length: 14 residues. The germline V gene has CDR1 MNHNS and CDR2 SASEGT. The CDR3 sequence is CASSEGGKRTEAFF. CDR3 bases: TGTGCCAGCAGTGAAGGGGGAAAAAGAACTGAAGCTTTCTTT.

This clone has just one count. The sample contains more than one DNA sequence encoding this CDR3. The chain employs TRBV7-2 and TRBJ1-4; 9 positions agree with TRBD1. This CDR3 is built from 14 residues. V was pared by 3 bases and J by 5 bases, with 1 base of the junction left unmatched. Germline CDR1 reads SGHTA; CDR2 reads FQGNSA. CDR3: CASSFGTGNEKLFF. The CDR3 DNA sequence: TGTGCCAGCAGCTTCGGGACAGGGAATGAAAAACTGTTTTTT.

A remark on this clone: Distinct nucleotide sequences in the sample also encode this CDR3. This chain links TRBV28 with TRBJ2-7, with D possibly called TRBD1 or TRBD2 (5 bases each). The CDR3 spans 12 residues. Trimming removed 6 bases from V and 3 bases from J, with 9 bases in between. Germline lookup yields CDR1 MDHEN and CDR2 SYDVKM. The CDR3: CASSQGRYEQYF. The CDR3 coding sequence is TGTGCCAGCAGCCAGGGACGCTACGAGCAGTACTTC.